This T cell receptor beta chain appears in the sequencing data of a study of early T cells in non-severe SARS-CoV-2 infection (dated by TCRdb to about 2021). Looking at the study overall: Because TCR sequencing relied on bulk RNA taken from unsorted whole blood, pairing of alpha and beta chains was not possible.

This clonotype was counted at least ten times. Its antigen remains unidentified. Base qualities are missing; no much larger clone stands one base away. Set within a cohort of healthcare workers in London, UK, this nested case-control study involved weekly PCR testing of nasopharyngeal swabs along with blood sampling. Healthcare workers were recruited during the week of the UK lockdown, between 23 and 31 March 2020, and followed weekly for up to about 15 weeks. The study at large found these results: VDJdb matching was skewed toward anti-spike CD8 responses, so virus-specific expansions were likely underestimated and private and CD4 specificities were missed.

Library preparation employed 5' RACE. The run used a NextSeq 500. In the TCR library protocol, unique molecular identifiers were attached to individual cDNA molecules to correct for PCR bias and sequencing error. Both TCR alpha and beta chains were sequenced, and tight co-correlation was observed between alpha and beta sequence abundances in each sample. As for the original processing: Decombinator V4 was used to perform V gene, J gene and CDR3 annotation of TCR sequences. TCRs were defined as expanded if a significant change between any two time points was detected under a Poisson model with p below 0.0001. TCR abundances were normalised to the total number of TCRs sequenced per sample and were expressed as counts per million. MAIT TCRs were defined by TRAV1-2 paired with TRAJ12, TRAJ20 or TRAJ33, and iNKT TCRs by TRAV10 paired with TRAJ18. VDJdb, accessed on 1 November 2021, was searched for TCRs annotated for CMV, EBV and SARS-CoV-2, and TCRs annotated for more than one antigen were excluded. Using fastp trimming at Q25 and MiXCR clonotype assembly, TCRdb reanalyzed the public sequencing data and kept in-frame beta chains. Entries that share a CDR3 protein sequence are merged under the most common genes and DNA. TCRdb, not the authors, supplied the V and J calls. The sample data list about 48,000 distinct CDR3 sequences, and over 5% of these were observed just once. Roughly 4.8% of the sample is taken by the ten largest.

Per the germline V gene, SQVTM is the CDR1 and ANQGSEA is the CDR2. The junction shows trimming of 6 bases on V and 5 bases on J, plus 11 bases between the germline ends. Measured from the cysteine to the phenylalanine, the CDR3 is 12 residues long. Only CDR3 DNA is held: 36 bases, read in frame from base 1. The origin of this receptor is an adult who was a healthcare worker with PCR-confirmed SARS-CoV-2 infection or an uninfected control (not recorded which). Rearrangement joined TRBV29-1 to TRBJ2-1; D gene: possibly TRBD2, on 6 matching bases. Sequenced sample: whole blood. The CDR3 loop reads CSVVLADNEQFF. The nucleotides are TGCAGCGTAGTACTAGCCGACAATGAGCAGTTCTTC.